A few counts support the clone carrying this TCR beta chain. V dropped 6 bases and J dropped 1; count of bases not matched to a gene: 7. The CDR3 runs 15 residues. Germline CDR1 reads MNHNS; CDR2 reads SASEGT. This entry is derived from a study of identical twins. Unique molecular identifiers were in the cDNA, with template-switch universal primer binding. MiXCR was run by TCRdb on the 5' RACE reads, yielding one entry per CDR3 protein. This table holds around 490,000 distinct CDR3 sequences, 13% to 15% found once. The data also belong to a second study, concerning yellow fever vaccine responses in identical twins.

V and J are TRBV6-1 and TRBJ2-5; 8 bases agree with TRBD1. Sequenced input: CD4+ T cells sorted from blood. This clonotype originated in a young woman in good health. As DNA, the CDR3 is TGTGCCAGCAGGGCCGACAGGGGATTCCAAGAGACCCAGTACTTC. This codes for CASRADRGFQETQYF.